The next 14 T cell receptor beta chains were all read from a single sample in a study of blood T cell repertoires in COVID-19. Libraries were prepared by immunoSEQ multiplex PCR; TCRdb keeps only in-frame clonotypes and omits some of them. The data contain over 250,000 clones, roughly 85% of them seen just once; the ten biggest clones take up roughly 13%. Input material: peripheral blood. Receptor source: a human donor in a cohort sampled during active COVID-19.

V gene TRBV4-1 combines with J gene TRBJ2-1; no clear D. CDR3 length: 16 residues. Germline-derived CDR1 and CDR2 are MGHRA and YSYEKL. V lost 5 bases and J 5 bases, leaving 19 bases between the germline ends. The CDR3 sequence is CASSAHLSGVNNEQFF. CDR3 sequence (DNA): TGCGCCAGCAGCGCTCATTTAAGTGGAGTAAACAATGAGCAGTTCTTC.

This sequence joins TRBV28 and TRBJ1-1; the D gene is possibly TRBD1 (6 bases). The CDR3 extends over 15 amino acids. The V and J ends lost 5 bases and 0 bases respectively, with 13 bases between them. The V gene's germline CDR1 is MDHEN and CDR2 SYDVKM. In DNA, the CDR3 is TGTGCCAGCAGTCCCACTTGGGACATGAACACTGAAGCTTTCTTT. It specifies CASSPTWDMNTEAFF. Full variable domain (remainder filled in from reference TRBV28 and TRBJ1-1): DVKVTQSSRYLVKRTGEKVFLECVQDMDHENMFWYRQDPGLGLRLIYFSYDVKMKEKGDIPEGYSVSREKKERFSLILESASTNQTSMYLCASSPTWDMNTEAFFGQGTRLTVV.

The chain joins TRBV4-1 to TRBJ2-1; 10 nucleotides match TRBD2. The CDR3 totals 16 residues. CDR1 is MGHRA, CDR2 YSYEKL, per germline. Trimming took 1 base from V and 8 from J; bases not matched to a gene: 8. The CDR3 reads CASSQAGLAGGYEQFF. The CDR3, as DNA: TGCGCCAGCAGCCAAGCGGGATTAGCGGGAGGCTATGAGCAGTTCTTC.

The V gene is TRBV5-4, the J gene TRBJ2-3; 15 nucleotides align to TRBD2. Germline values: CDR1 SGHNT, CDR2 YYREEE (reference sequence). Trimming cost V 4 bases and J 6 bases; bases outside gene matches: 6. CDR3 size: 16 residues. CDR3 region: CASSPGLAGGEDTQYF. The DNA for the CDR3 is TGTGCCAGCAGCCCGGGACTAGCGGGAGGAGAGGATACGCAGTATTTT. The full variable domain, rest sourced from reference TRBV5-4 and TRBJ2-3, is ETGVTQSPTHLIKTRGQQVTLRCSSQSGHNTVSWYQQALGQGPQFIFQYYREEENGRGNFPPRFSGLQFPNYSSELNVNALELDDSALYLCASSPGLAGGEDTQYFGPGTRLTVL.

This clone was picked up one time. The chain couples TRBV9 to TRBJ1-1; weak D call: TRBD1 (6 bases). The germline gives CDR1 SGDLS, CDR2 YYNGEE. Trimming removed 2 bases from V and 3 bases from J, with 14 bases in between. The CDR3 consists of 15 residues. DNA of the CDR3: TGTGCCAGCAGCGTGGGGGGGGCGCTGGACACTGAAGCTTTCTTT. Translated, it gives CASSVGGALDTEAFF.

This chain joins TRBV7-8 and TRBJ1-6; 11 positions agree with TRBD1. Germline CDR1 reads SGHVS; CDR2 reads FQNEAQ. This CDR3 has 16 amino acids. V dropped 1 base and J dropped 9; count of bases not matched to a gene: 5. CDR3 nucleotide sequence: TGTGCCAGCAGCTTAGACGGGACAGGGGGTATTTCACCCCTCCACTTT. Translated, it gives CASSLDGTGGISPLHF. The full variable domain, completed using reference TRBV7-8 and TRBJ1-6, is GAGVSQSPRYKVAKRGQDVALRCDPISGHVSLFWYQQALGQGPEFLTYFQNEAQLDKSGLPSDRFFAERPEGSVSTLKIQRTQQEDSAVYLCASSLDGTGGISPLHFGNGTRLTVT.

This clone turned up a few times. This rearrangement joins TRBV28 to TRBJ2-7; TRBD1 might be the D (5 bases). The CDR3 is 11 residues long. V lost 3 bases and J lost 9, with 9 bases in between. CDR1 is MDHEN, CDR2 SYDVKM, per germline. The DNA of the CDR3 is TGTGCCAGCAGTTTTAGGGGTGGGCAGTACTTC. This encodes CASSFRGGQYF.

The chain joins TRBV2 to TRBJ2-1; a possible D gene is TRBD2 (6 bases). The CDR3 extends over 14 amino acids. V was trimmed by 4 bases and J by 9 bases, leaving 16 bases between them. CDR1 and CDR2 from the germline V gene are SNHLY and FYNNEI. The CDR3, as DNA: TGTGCCAGCAGTGTACTAGCTACGGCAAGTGAGCAGTTCTTC. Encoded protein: CASSVLATASEQFF. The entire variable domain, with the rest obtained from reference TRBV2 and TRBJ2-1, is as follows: EPEVTQTPSHQVTQMGQEVILRCVPISNHLYFYWYRQILGQKVEFLVSFYNNEISEKSEIFDDQFSVERPDGSNFTLKIRSTKLEDSAMYFCASSVLATASEQFFGPGTRLTVL.

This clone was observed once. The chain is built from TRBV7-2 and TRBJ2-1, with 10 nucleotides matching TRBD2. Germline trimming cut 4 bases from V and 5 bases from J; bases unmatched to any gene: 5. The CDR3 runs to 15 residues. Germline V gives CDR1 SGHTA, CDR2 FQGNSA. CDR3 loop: CASSSTSGTHNEQFF. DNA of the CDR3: TGTGCCAGCAGCTCCACTAGCGGGACCCACAATGAGCAGTTCTTC.

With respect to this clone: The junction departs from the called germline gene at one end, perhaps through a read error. CDR3 loop: CASSQGGRPHICF. As DNA, the CDR3 is TGTGCCAGCAGCCAAGGGGGCAGACCCCATATATGCTTC. The chain employs TRBV3-1 (or the pseudogene TRBV3-2) and TRBJ2-7; TRBD1 might be the D (5 bases). The CDR3 length is 13 residues. The germline CDR1 and CDR2 sequences are LGHDT and YNNKEL (reference sequence).

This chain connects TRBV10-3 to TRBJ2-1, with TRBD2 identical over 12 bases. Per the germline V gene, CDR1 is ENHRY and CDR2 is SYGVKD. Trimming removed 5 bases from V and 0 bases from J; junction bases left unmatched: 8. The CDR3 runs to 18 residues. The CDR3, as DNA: TGTGCCATCAGTCCGGGACTAGCGGGTACGAACTCCTACAATGAGCAGTTCTTC. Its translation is CAISPGLAGTNSYNEQFF.

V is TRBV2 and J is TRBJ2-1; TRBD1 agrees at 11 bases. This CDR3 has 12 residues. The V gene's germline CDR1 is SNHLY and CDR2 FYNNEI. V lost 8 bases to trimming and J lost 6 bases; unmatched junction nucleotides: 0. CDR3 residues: CASGTGGNEQFF. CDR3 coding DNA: TGTGCCAGCGGGACAGGGGGCAATGAGCAGTTCTTC.

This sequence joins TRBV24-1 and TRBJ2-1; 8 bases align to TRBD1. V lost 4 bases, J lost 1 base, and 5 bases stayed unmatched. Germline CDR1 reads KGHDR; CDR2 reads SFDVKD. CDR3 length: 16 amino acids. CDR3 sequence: CATSDAGGRSYNEQFF. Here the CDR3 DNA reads TGTGCCACCAGTGACGCAGGGGGCCGATCCTACAATGAGCAGTTCTTC.

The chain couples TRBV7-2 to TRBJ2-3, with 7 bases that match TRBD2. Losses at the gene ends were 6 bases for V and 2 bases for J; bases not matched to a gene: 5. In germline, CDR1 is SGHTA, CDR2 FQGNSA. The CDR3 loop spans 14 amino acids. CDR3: CASRLAVPTDTQYF. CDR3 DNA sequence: TGTGCCAGCAGGCTAGCGGTTCCCACAGATACGCAGTATTTT. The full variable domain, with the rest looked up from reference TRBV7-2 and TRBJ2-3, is GAGVSQSPSNKVTEKGKDVELRCDPISGHTALYWYRQSLGQGLEFLIYFQGNSAPDKSGLPSDRFSAERTGGSVSTLTIQRTQQEDSAVYLCASRLAVPTDTQYFGPGTRLTVL.